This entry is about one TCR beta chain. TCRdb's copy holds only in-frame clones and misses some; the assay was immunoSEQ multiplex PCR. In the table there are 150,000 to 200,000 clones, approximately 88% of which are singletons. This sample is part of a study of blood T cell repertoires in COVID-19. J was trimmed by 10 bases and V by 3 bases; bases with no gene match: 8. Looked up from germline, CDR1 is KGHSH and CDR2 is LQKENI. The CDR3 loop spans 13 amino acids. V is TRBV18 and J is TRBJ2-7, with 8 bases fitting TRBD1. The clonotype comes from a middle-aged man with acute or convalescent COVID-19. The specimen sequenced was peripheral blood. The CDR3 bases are TGTGCCAGCTCACCTGGCGGACAGGGCAATCAGTACTTC. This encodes CASSPGGQGNQYF. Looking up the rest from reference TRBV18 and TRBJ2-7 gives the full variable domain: NAGVMQNPRHLVRRRGQEARLRCSPMKGHSHVYWYRQLPEEGLKFMVYLQKENIIDESGMPKERFSAEFPKEGPSILRIQQVVRGDSAAYFCASSPGGQGNQYFGPGTRLTVT.